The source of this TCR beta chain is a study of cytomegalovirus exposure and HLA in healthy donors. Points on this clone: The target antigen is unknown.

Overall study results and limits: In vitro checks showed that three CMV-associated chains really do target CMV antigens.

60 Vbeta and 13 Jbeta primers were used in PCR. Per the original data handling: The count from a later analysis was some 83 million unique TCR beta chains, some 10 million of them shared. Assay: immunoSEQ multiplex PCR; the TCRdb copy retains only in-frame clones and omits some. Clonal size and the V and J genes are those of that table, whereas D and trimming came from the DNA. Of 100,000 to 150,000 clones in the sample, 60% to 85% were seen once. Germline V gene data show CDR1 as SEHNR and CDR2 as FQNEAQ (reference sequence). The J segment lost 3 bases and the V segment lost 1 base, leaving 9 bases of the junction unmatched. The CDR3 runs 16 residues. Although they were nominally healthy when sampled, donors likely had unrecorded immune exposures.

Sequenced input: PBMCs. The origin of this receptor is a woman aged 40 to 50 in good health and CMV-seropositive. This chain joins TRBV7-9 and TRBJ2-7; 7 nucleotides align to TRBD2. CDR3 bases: TGTGCCAGCAGCTTAGGGTTGGCGGGAGATCGCTACGAGCAGTACTTC. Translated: CASSLGLAGDRYEQYF. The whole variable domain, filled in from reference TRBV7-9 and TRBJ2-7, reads DTGVSQNPRHKITKRGQNVTFRCDPISEHNRLYWYRQTLGQGPEFLTYFQNEAQLEKSRLLSDRFSAERPKGSFSTLEIQRTEQGDSAMYLCASSLGLAGDRYEQYFGPGTRLTVT.